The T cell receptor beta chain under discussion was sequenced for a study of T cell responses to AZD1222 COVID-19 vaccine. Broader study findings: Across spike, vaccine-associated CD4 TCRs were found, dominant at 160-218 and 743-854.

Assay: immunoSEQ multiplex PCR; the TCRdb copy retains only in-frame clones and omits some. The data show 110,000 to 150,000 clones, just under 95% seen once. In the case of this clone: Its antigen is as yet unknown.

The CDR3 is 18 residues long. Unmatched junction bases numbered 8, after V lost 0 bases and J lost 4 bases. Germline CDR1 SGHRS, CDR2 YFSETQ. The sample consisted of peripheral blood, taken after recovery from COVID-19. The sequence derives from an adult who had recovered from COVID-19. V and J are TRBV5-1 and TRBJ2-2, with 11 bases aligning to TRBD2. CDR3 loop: CASSLVIAGGPVTGELFF. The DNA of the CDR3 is TGCGCCAGCAGCTTGGTTATAGCGGGAGGGCCGGTCACCGGGGAGCTGTTTTTT.